This T cell receptor beta chain was found in a study of OX40 agonist ivuxolimab in advanced cancers. Here immunoSEQ multiplex PCR was the method, and the copy in TCRdb shows in-frame clones only, minus some. The repertoire holds tens of thousands of clones, with 88% as singletons. The CDR3 length is 15 residues. Trimming removed 2 bases from V and 0 bases from J, with 8 bases in between. The germline CDR1 and CDR2 sequences are KGHSH and LQKENI. This receptor was identified in an adult with an advanced solid tumor such as melanoma, head and neck, liver or kidney cancer. The V gene is TRBV18, the J gene TRBJ1-5, with D hard to call. This specimen consisted of CD4+ or CD8+ T cells sorted from blood, obtained in a trial of the OX40 agonist ivuxolimab. The CDR3 region is CASSPEQYSNQPQHF. CDR3 sequence (DNA): TGTGCCAGCTCACCAGAACAGTATAGCAATCAGCCCCAGCATTTT.